Sequencing of this T cell receptor (beta chain) was carried out in a study of radiation and T cells in renal cell carcinoma. On this clone: Antigen specificity is unknown. A read error may produce the germline difference seen at one junction end.

TCRdb's table, derived via immunoSEQ multiplex PCR, lists solely in-frame clones and lacks some. The sample yields some 78,000 clones, 80% to 90% seen once. Broader study findings: In blood, top tumor clones expanded by 2 weeks, shrinking by 4.

The time point is: blood 4 weeks post-SBRT, at nephrectomy. Treatment given: 15 Gy SBRT to primary tumor, nephrectomy 4 weeks later. The source is a woman between 65 and 79 years old with renal cell carcinoma. The source material was blood, sampled from a patient whose treatment included radiotherapy and nephrectomy.

The CDR3 nucleotides read TGTGCTAGCACGGAGCGCTTGAACACTGAAGCTTTCTTT. This codes for CASTERLNTEAFF. The rearrangement joins TRBV25-1 to TRBJ1-1; unclear D gene. The CDR3 is 13 residues long. Germline loops: CDR1 MGHDK, CDR2 SYGVNS.